This T cell receptor (beta chain) was documented in a study of graft-versus-host responses after intestinal transplantation. Study in general: Transplant recipients had multivisceral, liver-intestinal, or isolated intestinal grafts. Induction with anti-thymocyte globulin, then tacrolimus and steroids for about 3 years, was given to all recipients. The study, taken as a whole, reports: Graft-donor T cell macrochimerism in patients accompanied high graft-versus-host to host-versus-graft clonal ratios in allografts. The study associated peak circulating GvH clone levels with early post-transplant HvG declines.

Of note for this clone: The antigen remains unidentified.

Germline CDR1 and CDR2: KGHSH and LQKENI. The V and J ends lost 3 bases and 3 bases respectively, with 11 bases between them. The CDR3 runs to 14 residues. The method was immunoSEQ multiplex PCR; TCRdb's version includes in-frame clones alone and lacks a portion of them. The data hold tens of thousands of clones, with 80% to 90% observed a single time. The specimen comprised unstimulated CD8+ T cells sorted from spleen or lymph node cells, sampled before intestinal transplant. V gene TRBV18 combines with J gene TRBJ2-5; D is possibly TRBD2 (5 bases). This receptor was taken from a human donor who received an intestinal transplant. The CDR3 here is CASSPAGHKETQYF. The DNA for the CDR3 is TGTGCCAGCTCACCGGCGGGCCACAAAGAGACCCAGTACTTC.